Below are 24 T cell receptor beta chains sequenced from a single sample in a study of PD-1 blockade in classical Hodgkin lymphoma (dated by TCRdb to 2020 to 2022). Library construction relied on the immunoSEQ multiplex PCR assay. TCRdb mirrors the immuneACCESS table, restricted to in-frame sequences. Some clones are absent from its copies; in checked studies, under half trace to an unresolved V gene, and the reason for the others is unknown. A total of roughly 47,000 clones appear in this sample, around 82% of them only once. 20% to 25% of the sample belongs to the ten largest clones. Per the publication, the time point label means: cycle 2 day 1 (C2D1) of nivolumab. Every trial patient had relapsed after autologous stem cell transplantation, and cohorts A, B and C differed in prior brentuximab vedotin exposure. The sample in question was peripheral blood mononuclear cells (PBMCs), obtained before the second cycle of nivolumab. Every receptor here comes from a human donor with classical Hodgkin lymphoma.

The gene calls are TRBV5-1 and TRBJ2-5; 7 nucleotides line up with TRBD2. Near its end, the DNA agrees better with TRBJ2-7, so the J call may be wrong. The CDR3 is 14 amino acids. Germline-derived CDR1 and CDR2 are SGHRS and YFSETQ. CDR3 sequence (DNA): TGCGCCAGCAGCTTGGCCGGGGGGTCCTACGAGCAGTACTTC. Protein sequence: CASSLAGGSYEQYF.

This rearrangement joins TRBV25-1 to TRBJ2-5; 8 positions match TRBD1. Germline values: CDR1 MGHDK, CDR2 SYGVNS. Trimming removed 4 bases from V and 5 bases from J; junction bases left unmatched: 9. CDR3 size: 15 residues. In DNA form, the CDR3 reads TGTGCCAGCAGTGCACCCGGGACAGGCAGTGAGACCCAGTACTTC. Protein: CASSAPGTGSETQYF.

The J gene is TRBJ1-1, the V gene TRBV5-5; maybe TRBD1 (6 bases). The germline CDR1 and CDR2 sequences are SGHKS and YYEKEE (reference sequence). The CDR3 extends over 14 amino acids. V was shortened by 4 bases and J by 2 bases, with 12 bases between the two germline ends. The CDR3 sequence: CASSRTAINTEAFF. CDR3 nucleotide sequence: TGTGCCAGCAGCCGGACAGCGATAAACACTGAAGCTTTCTTT.

This clone was counted a few times. One junction end disagrees with the germline gene, perhaps due to a read error. The chain uses TRBV30 and TRBJ1-1; 8 nucleotides line up with TRBD1. Germline V gene lookup returns CDR1 GTSNPN and CDR2 SVGIG (reference sequence). This CDR3 comprises 15 residues. In nucleotides, the CDR3 is TGTGCCTGGAGCCAAGGGACAGGTTGGGCCCTAGGCGTCCTCTTT. This encodes CAWSQGTGWALGVLF.

This chain links TRBV19 with TRBJ2-7; D is ambiguous. V dropped 4 bases and J dropped 8 bases, with 15 bases sitting between them. Germline V gene sequence: CDR1 LNHDA, CDR2 SQIVND (reference sequence). This CDR3 is 13 amino acids long. CDR3 sequence reads: CASSTNRRHKQYF. The CDR3 DNA sequence: TGTGCCAGTAGTACCAACAGACGGCACAAGCAGTACTTC.

There are a few counts of this clone. The chain uses TRBV30 and TRBJ1-1; D ambiguous. Looked up from germline, CDR1 is GTSNPN and CDR2 is SVGIG (reference sequence). The V end lost 2 bases, the J end lost 0 bases, and 10 bases lay between the germline ends. There are 14 residues in the CDR3. CDR3 nucleotide sequence: TGTGCCTGGAGTTCGGACGTCATGAACACTGAAGCTTTCTTT. This codes for CAWSSDVMNTEAFF.

V and J are TRBV5-1 and TRBJ2-3, with TRBD1 identical over 9 bases. The CDR3 loop spans 17 amino acids. Looked up from germline, CDR1 is SGHRS and CDR2 is YFSETQ. Trimming took 7 bases from V and 2 from J; bases not matched to a gene: 14. The CDR3 region has the DNA TGCGCCAGCTTCAAAAGACCGGGACAGGGCCACACAGATACGCAGTATTTT. It codes for CASFKRPGQGHTDTQYF.

The chain uses TRBV10-3 and TRBJ2-1; D uncertain. The germline V and J ends were trimmed by 0 bases and 4 bases, with 4 bases remaining between them. Germline values: CDR1 ENHRY, CDR2 SYGVKD. CDR3 size: 13 residues. CDR3: CAISESDYNEQFF. CDR3 in DNA: TGTGCCATCAGTGAGTCGGATTACAATGAGCAGTTCTTC.

J is TRBJ2-3 and V is TRBV7-9; possibly TRBD1 for D (6 bases). The CDR3 is made up of 15 amino acids. V was shortened by 5 bases and J by 3 bases, with 15 bases between the two germline ends. Germline V lookup: CDR1 SEHNR, CDR2 FQNEAQ (reference sequence). DNA for the CDR3: TGTGCCAGCAGCGCAGGGGCAGGGCCAACAGATACGCAGTATTTT. Translating gives CASSAGAGPTDTQYF.

The chain employs TRBV30 and TRBJ1-2; 8 bases are a match to TRBD1. The trim removed 7 bases at V and 3 bases at J, leaving 4 bases unmatched. The CDR3 is 12 residues long. Germline CDR1 and CDR2: GTSNPN and SVGIG (reference sequence). The CDR3 nucleotides read TGTGCCTCCACACAGGGGGACTATGGCTACACCTTC. Translating it yields CASTQGDYGYTF. Drawing the rest from reference TRBV30 and TRBJ1-2, the complete variable domain is SQTIHQWPATLVQPVGSPLSLECTVEGTSNPNLYWYRQAAGRGLQLLFYSVGIGQISSEVPQNLSASRPQDRQFILSSKKLLLSDSGFYLCASTQGDYGYTFGSGTRLTVV.

There are a few counts of this clone. This sequence joins TRBV7-9 and TRBJ1-4; D unclear. The germline V gene encodes CDR1 SEHNR and CDR2 FQNEAQ (reference sequence). CDR3 length: 15 amino acids. Trimming pared 4 bases from V and 0 bases from J, leaving 9 bases between. This chain's CDR3 is CASSSQSATNEKLFF. DNA of the CDR3: TGTGCCAGCAGCTCCCAATCTGCAACTAATGAAAAACTGTTTTTT.

The chain couples TRBV6-1 to TRBJ2-3; 8 bases match TRBD2. The trim removed 1 base at V and 3 bases at J, leaving 9 bases unmatched. The CDR3 length is 17 residues. Germline loops: CDR1 MNHNS, CDR2 SASEGT. The CDR3 nucleotides read TGTGCCAGCAGTGAAGACGGGAACGGGGGGGTTACAGATACGCAGTATTTT. Amino acid sequence: CASSEDGNGGVTDTQYF.

Regarding this clone: Other nucleotide sequences in the sample specify the same CDR3. The V gene is TRBV7-2, the J gene TRBJ1-4; unclear D gene. Germline V lookup: CDR1 SGHTA, CDR2 FQGNSA. CDR3 length: 14 amino acids. V lost 5 bases and J lost 2, with 9 bases in between. CDR3 DNA: TGTGCCAGCAGCCGGAGTACGACTAATGAAAAACTGTTTTTT. Protein sequence: CASSRSTTNEKLFF. The full variable domain, rest sourced from reference TRBV7-2 and TRBJ1-4, is GAGVSQSPSNKVTEKGKDVELRCDPISGHTALYWYRQSLGQGLEFLIYFQGNSAPDKSGLPSDRFSAERTGGSVSTLTIQRTQQEDSAVYLCASSRSTTNEKLFFGSGTQLSVL.

The chain uses TRBV7-3 and TRBJ2-2, with D unresolved. Germline V gene data show CDR1 as SGHTA and CDR2 as FQGTGA. This CDR3 comprises 14 residues. V was pared by 5 bases and J by 4 bases, with 11 bases between. For the CDR3, the DNA is TGTGCCAGCAGCCGCCTCGGAAGCACCGGGGAGCTGTTTTTT. This encodes CASSRLGSTGELFF.

The chain carries TRBV5-1 and TRBJ1-6; 7 bases fit TRBD1. Germline-derived CDR1 and CDR2 are SGHRS and YFSETQ. V trimming: 0 bases; J trimming: 10 bases; junction bases outside the gene matches: 4. The CDR3 extends over 14 amino acids. DNA of the CDR3: TGCGCCAGCAGCTTGGGACAGGGAAGATCACCCCTCCACTTT. Amino acid sequence: CASSLGQGRSPLHF.

The chain has TRBV10-3 and TRBJ1-2; no firm D call. Trimming pared 0 bases from V and 2 bases from J, leaving 7 bases between. CDR3 length: 14 amino acids. The germline CDR1 and CDR2 sequences are ENHRY and SYGVKD. CDR3 in amino acids: CAISESSGNYGYTF. CDR3 sequence (DNA): TGTGCCATCAGTGAGTCGTCAGGAAACTATGGCTACACCTTC.

The rearrangement links TRBV10-2 to TRBJ2-2, with D possibly being TRBD1 (5 bases). The CDR3 contains 15 residues. Looked up from germline, CDR1 is WSHSY and CDR2 is SAAADI. Trimming left V 1 base short and J 5 bases short, with 11 bases between. Here the CDR3 DNA reads TGCGCCAGCAGTGAGTTGGGGCCGGGTACCGGGGAGCTGTTTTTT. Translating it yields CASSELGPGTGELFF.

The J gene is TRBJ1-4, the V gene TRBV4-3; TRBD1 is a possible D gene (5 bases). Trimming left V 4 bases short and J 6 bases short, with 15 bases between. This CDR3 is 15 amino acids long. Per the germline V gene, CDR1 is LGHNA and CDR2 is YSLEER. The CDR3: CASSRRPGADEKLFF. The CDR3, as DNA: TGCGCCAGCAGCCGCCGGCCTGGGGCGGATGAAAAACTGTTTTTT.

This clone turned up a few times. The J gene is TRBJ2-7, the V gene TRBV12-5, with D possibly called TRBD1 or TRBD2 (5 bases each). Looked up from germline, CDR1 is LGHNT and CDR2 is FRNRAP. This CDR3 contains 16 residues. The germline V and J ends were trimmed by 2 bases and 7 bases, with 21 bases remaining between them. The chain's CDR3 is CASGLRLSPGTGEQYF. The CDR3 DNA reads as TGTGCTAGTGGTTTGCGGTTGAGTCCAGGGACCGGGGAGCAGTACTTC.

This rearrangement joins TRBV27 to TRBJ1-3, with a possible D match to TRBD1 (5 bases). Germline V CDR1 and CDR2: MNHEY, SMNVEV (reference sequence). The CDR3 covers 15 residues. V shed 2 bases and J shed 4 bases, with 12 bases lying between them. In nucleotides, the CDR3 is TGTGCCAGCAGTTTAGGGGGTGCGGGCGGAAACACCATATATTTT. This encodes CASSLGGAGGNTIYF.

V is TRBV5-6 and J is TRBJ2-7; perhaps TRBD2 as D (5 bases). Per germline, CDR1 SGHDT and CDR2 YYEEEE. This CDR3 is 13 amino acids long. V lost 1 base, J lost 3 bases, and 8 bases lay in between. CDR3 sequence (DNA): TGTGCCAGCAGCTTGTGGGGAGTCTACGAGCAGTACTTC. As protein: CASSLWGVYEQYF.

The chain combines TRBV27 with TRBJ2-1, with 8 bases aligning to TRBD2. CDR3 length equals 18 residues. Losses at the gene ends were 3 bases for V and 0 bases for J; bases not matched to a gene: 10. Per the germline V gene, CDR1 is MNHEY and CDR2 is SMNVEV (reference sequence). CDR3 protein: CASSFLAGGTHSYNEQFF. CDR3 DNA: TGTGCCAGCAGTTTCCTCGCGGGGGGAACCCACTCCTACAATGAGCAGTTCTTC.

The CDR3 DNA follows: TGTGCCAGCAGCTTAGTGGCAGGGGGGAGTGGGGCCAACGTCCTGACTTTC. Encoded protein: CASSLVAGGSGANVLTF. The chain uses TRBV7-2 and TRBJ2-6, with D possibly matching TRBD1 (7 bases). This CDR3 is built from 17 residues. Germline CDR1 is SGHTA and CDR2 is FQGNSA. The V and J ends lost 1 base and 3 bases respectively, with 13 bases between them.

V and J are TRBV5-5 and TRBJ2-7; no clear D gene. V lost 1 base and J lost 3, with 11 bases in between. CDR1 and CDR2 (germline): SGHKS, YYEKEE (reference sequence). The CDR3 runs 14 residues. CDR3 DNA: TGTGCCAGCAGCTTGTTCTCCCCATTCTACGAGCAGTACTTC. As protein: CASSLFSPFYEQYF.